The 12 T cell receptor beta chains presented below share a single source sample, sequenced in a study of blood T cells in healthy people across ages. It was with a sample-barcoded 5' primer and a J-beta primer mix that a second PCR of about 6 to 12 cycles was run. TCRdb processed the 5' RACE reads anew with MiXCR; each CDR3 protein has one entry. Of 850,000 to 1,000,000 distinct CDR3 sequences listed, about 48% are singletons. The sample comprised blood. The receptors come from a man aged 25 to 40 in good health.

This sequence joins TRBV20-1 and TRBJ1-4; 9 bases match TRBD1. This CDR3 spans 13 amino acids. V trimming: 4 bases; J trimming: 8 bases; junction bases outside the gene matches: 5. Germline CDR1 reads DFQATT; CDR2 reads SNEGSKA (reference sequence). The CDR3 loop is CSAIQGAREKLFF. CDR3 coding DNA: TGCAGTGCTATACAGGGGGCGCGGGAAAAACTGTTTTTT.

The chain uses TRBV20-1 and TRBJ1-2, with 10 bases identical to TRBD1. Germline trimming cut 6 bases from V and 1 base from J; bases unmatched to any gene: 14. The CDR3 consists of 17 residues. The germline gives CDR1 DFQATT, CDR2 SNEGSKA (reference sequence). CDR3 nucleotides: TGCAGTGCAGGCGCCGGGACAGGGGTGGGGGTTAACTATGGCTACACCTTC. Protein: CSAGAGTGVGVNYGYTF.

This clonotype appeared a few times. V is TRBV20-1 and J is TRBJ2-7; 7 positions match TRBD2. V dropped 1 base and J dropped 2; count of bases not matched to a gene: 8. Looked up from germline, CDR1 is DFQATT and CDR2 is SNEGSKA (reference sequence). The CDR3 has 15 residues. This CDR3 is CSARASSGATYEQYF. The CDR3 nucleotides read TGCAGTGCTAGAGCCTCGAGCGGGGCCACCTACGAGCAGTACTTC.

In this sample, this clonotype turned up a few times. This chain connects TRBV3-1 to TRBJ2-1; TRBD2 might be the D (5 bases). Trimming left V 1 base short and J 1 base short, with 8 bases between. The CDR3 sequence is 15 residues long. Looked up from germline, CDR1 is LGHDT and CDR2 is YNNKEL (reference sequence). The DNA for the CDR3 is TGTGCCAGCAGCCAAGGGGAGTTTTCCTACAATGAGCAGTTCTTC. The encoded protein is CASSQGEFSYNEQFF.

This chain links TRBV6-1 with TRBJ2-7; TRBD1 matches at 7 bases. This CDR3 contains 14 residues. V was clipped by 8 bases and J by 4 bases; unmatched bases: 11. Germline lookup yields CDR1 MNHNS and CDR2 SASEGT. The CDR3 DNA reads TGTGCCAGCGGAAGGGGGCTAGGGGTTTACGAGCAGTACTTC. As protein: CASGRGLGVYEQYF.

The CDR3 region has the DNA TGTGCCAGCACCGGGGTGAGGGAGGGGAACACTGAAGCTTTCTTT. The encoded protein is CASTGVREGNTEAFF. The rearrangement uses TRBV27 and TRBJ1-1; D not resolved. This CDR3 has 15 residues. Germline CDR1 reads MNHEY; CDR2 reads SMNVEV (reference sequence). V dropped 7 bases and J dropped 1 base, with 16 bases sitting between them.

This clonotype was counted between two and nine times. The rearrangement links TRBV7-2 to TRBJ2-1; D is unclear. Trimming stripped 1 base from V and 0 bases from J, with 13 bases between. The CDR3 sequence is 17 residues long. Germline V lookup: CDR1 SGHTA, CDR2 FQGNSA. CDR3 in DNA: TGTGCCAGCAGCTTAGTTCTCGCAGGCAGCTCCTACAATGAGCAGTTCTTC. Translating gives CASSLVLAGSSYNEQFF.

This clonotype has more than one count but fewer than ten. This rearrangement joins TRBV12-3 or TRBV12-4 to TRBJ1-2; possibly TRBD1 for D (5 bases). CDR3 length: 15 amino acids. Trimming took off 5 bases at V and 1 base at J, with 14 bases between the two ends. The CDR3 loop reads CASSPSGRLNYGYTF. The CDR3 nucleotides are TGTGCCAGCAGTCCGTCAGGGAGACTTAACTATGGCTACACCTTC.

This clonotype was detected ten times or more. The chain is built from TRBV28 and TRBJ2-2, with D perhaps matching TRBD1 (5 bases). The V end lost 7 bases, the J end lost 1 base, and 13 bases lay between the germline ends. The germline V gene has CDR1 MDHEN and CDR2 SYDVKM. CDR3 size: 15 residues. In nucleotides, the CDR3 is TGTGCCAGCAACCAGGGTGGCCGGAACACCGGGGAGCTGTTTTTT. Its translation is CASNQGGRNTGELFF.

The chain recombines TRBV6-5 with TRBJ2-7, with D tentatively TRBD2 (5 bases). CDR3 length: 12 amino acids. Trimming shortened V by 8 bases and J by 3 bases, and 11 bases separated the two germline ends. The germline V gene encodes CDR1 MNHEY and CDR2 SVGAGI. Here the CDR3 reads CASGGSLYEQYF. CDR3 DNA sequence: TGTGCCAGCGGAGGTTCTCTCTACGAGCAGTACTTC.

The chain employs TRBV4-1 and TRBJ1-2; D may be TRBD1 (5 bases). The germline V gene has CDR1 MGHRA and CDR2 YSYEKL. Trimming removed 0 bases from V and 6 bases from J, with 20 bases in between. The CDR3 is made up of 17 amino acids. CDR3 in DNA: TGCGCCAGCAGCCAAGATCCGGAGGGGAGAAGTGAACATGGCTACACCTTC. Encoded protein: CASSQDPEGRSEHGYTF.

The CDR3 here is CASSPGGTRGSYNEQFF. CDR3 in DNA: TGTGCCAGCAGCCCAGGTGGGACTAGAGGTTCCTACAATGAGCAGTTCTTC. The chain combines TRBV7-9 with TRBJ2-1; 8 bases align to TRBD2. This CDR3 comprises 17 residues. The V gene's germline CDR1 is SEHNR and CDR2 FQNEAQ (reference sequence). V lost 5 bases to trimming and J lost 1 base; unmatched junction nucleotides: 10. Based on the CDR3 plus reference TRBV7-9 and TRBJ2-1, the full variable domain is DTGVSQNPRHKITKRGQNVTFRCDPISEHNRLYWYRQTLGQGPEFLTYFQNEAQLEKSRLLSDRFSAERPKGSFSTLEIQRTEQGDSAMYLCASSPGGTRGSYNEQFFGPGTRLTVL.